Listed here is a single TCR beta chain. Antigen: not known. Donors were healthy HIV-negative adults without recently reported acute infections or vaccinations. Sequenced by immunoSEQ multiplex PCR; TCRdb stores in-frame clones only, minus some. The sample includes some 2.3 million clones, more than 80% seen only once; the top ten take 0.39%. This sample is drawn from a study of shared clonotypes between healthy human individuals. Findings and caveats of the study: How much donors shared clonotypes was expected to be affected by sequencing depth. Four donors held approximately 4.6% of naive CD4 clonotypes in common. Non-shared clonotypes had lower generation probabilities than clonotypes shared by all four sorted-subset donors.

Sequencing used naive CD4+ T cells from PBMCs. Subset meaning: CD45RA+ positively selected. The receptor was derived from a young man in good health. Some clones in this sample may be carry-over from other donors' samples.

CDR3 sequence: CASSSYIEQFF. CDR3 bases: TGTGCCAGCAGCTCCTACATAGAGCAGTTCTTC. The V gene is TRBV11-2, the J gene TRBJ2-1; D gene ambiguous. Germline V gives CDR1 SGHAT, CDR2 FQNNGV. V was clipped by 4 bases and J by 10 bases, with 8 bases between them. This CDR3 is 11 amino acids long. The complete variable domain, with remaining parts taken from reference TRBV11-2 and TRBJ2-1, reads EAGVAQSPRYKIIEKRQSVAFWCNPISGHATLYWYQQILGQGPKLLIQFQNNGVVDDSQLPKDRFSAERLKGVDSTLKIQPAKLEDSAVYLCASSSYIEQFFGPGTRLTVL.